The rows below give T cell receptor beta chains drawn from one sample of a study of T cells in Graves' hyperthyroidism and ophthalmopathy. TCRdb re-called the multiplex PCR reads through MiXCR, storing one row per CDR3 protein. Of approximately 400,000 distinct CDR3 sequences in the sample, roughly 25% were seen once. Sequences were obtained from blood. The receptors come from a man between 50 and 59 years old with Graves' hyperthyroidism. Each CDR3 is given with its conserved first and last residue. A D gene is named only where the DNA matches it firmly. Not every row has a clone size; where given, it reads once, few, many or a size class.

CDR3aa,CDR3nt,d_gene,abundance,j_gene,v_gene
CASSHTEYEQYF,TGTGCCAGCAGCCATACAGAGTACGAGCAGTACTTC,.,once,TRBJ2-7,TRBV6-1
CASSLTQGAGSTEAFF,TGCGCCAGCAGCTTGACCCAGGGGGCAGGGAGCACTGAAGCTTTCTTT,TRBD1,.,TRBJ1-1,TRBV5-1
CASSIGGEGTDTQYF,TGTGCCAGCAGCATCGGGGGTGAGGGCACAGATACGCAGTATTTT,.,many,TRBJ2-3,TRBV7-3
CASRGVPNYGYTF,TGTGCCAGCAGGGGGGTGCCAAACTATGGCTACACCTTC,.,.,TRBJ1-2,TRBV2
CSATLSRGTYEQYF,TGCAGTGCTACTCTGTCCAGGGGCACCTACGAGCAGTACTTC,.,few,TRBJ2-7,TRBV20-1
CASSTGRDGSYEQYF,TGTGCCAGCAGTACCGGGAGGGACGGCTCCTACGAGCAGTACTTC,TRBD2,many,TRBJ2-7,TRBV6-2/TRBV6-3
CASTPSGPTTYEQYF,TGTGCCAGCACCCCTAGCGGGCCTACTACCTACGAGCAGTACTTC,TRBD2,many,TRBJ2-7,TRBV28
CASSKDADSYEQYF,TGTGCCAGCAGTAAGGACGCGGACTCCTACGAGCAGTACTTC,.,few,TRBJ2-7,TRBV12-3/TRBV12-4
CASSHGTDPNEKLFF,TGTGCCAGCAGCCATGGGACAGACCCTAATGAAAAACTGTTTTTT,TRBD1,many,TRBJ1-4,TRBV3-1
CSANQGFPETQFF,TGCAGTGCTAATCAGGGGTTTCCTGAGACCCAGTTCTTC,.,.,TRBJ2-1,TRBV20-1
CASSLDGDLNTEAFF,TGTGCCAGCAGCTTAGATGGGGATTTGAACACTGAAGCTTTCTTT,.,many,TRBJ1-1,TRBV11-2
CASSYEAAETQYF,TGTGCCAGCAGTTACGAGGCGGCAGAGACCCAGTACTTC,.,few,TRBJ2-5,TRBV6-6
CASSLFGGRQETQYF,TGCGCCAGCAGCTTGTTTGGGGGGAGGCAAGAGACCCAGTACTTC,.,.,TRBJ2-5,TRBV5-1
CASSLVRDFYNEQFF,TGCGCCAGCAGCTTAGTGAGGGATTTCTACAATGAGCAGTTCTTC,.,few,TRBJ2-1,TRBV5-1
CASRGDRIYNEQFF,TGTGCCAGCAGGGGGGACAGAATTTACAATGAGCAGTTCTTC,TRBD1,many,TRBJ2-1,TRBV11-2
CASSLIPEGTGELFF,TGTGCCAGCAGCTTGATCCCGGAGGGGACCGGGGAGCTGTTTTTT,.,few,TRBJ2-2,TRBV11-3
CATRRGQDYGYTF,TGTGCCACTAGAAGGGGCCAGGACTATGGCTACACCTTC,.,.,TRBJ1-2,TRBV12-3/TRBV12-4
CASNFQGPDTEAFF,TGCGCCAGCAACTTTCAGGGCCCAGACACTGAAGCTTTCTTT,.,many,TRBJ1-1,TRBV5-1
CSAGVGTNTGELFF,TGCAGTGCGGGGGTAGGGACGAACACCGGGGAGCTGTTTTTT,.,few,TRBJ2-2,TRBV20-1
CASSTGANEQFF,TGTGCCAGCAGCACAGGGGCCAATGAGCAGTTCTTC,TRBD1,many,TRBJ2-1,TRBV6-1
CASSPGPSGANVLTF,TGTGCCAGCAGCCCGGGACCCTCTGGGGCCAACGTCCTGACTTTC,.,few,TRBJ2-6,TRBV7-8
CASSLAGRPEAFF,TGCGCCAGCAGCTTGGCCGGGAGGCCTGAAGCTTTCTTT,.,.,TRBJ1-1,TRBV5-1
CASSQGTSGQSNEQFF,TGTGCCAGCAGCCAGGGGACTAGCGGGCAGAGCAATGAGCAGTTCTTC,TRBD2,many,TRBJ2-1,TRBV27
CASSSTNYGYTF,TGTGCCAGCAGTTCCACCAACTATGGCTACACCTTC,.,.,TRBJ1-2,TRBV2
CASSPGGTGETQYF,TGTGCCAGCAGCCCTGGGGGGACTGGGGAGACCCAGTACTTC,.,few,TRBJ2-5,TRBV6-1
CASSYSGGREETQYF,TGTGCCAGCAGTTACTCTGGCGGGAGGGAAGAGACCCAGTACTTC,TRBD2,many,TRBJ2-5,TRBV6-5
CASSYGRGEAFF,TGTGCCAGCAGTTATGGCAGGGGTGAAGCTTTCTTT,.,few,TRBJ1-1,TRBV6-5
CASSARGVGGEEAFF,TGTGCCAGCAGTGCTAGGGGGGTCGGAGGGGAAGAAGCTTTCTTT,.,few,TRBJ1-1,TRBV12-3/TRBV12-4
CASSLLGIRPDTQYF,TGTGCCAGCAGTTTACTGGGAATACGCCCAGATACGCAGTATTTT,.,many,TRBJ2-3,TRBV27
CASEEGGSDEQFF,TGTGCCAGCGAAGAGGGAGGTTCCGATGAGCAGTTCTTC,.,.,TRBJ2-1,TRBV11-3